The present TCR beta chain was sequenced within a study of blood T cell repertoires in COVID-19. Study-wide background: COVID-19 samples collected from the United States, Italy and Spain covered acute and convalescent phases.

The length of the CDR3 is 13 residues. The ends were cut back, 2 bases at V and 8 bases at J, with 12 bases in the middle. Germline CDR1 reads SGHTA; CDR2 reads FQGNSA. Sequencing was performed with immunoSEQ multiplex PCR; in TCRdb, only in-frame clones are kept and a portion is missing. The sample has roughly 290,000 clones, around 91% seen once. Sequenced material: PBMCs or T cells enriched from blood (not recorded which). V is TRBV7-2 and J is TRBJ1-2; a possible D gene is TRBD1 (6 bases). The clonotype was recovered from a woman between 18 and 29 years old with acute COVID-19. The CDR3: CASSLLGGAGYTF. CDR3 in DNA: TGTGCCAGCAGCTTACTTGGGGGCGCGGGCTACACCTTC.